The TCR beta chain under discussion was sequenced for a study of CD8+ T cells in alopecia areata. A word on this clone: Its antigen is undetermined.

cDNA prepared by RNA extraction and subsequent reverse transcription served as the template for sequencing. Libraries were prepared by immunoSEQ multiplex PCR; TCRdb keeps only in-frame clonotypes and omits some of them. This repertoire shows hundreds of thousands of clones, 55% to 70% found once; its top ten account for under 2%. Study outcomes and limitations: For patients receiving tofacitinib, scalp clonality and expanded CD8+ clones among the top 100 significantly decreased.

The treatment is: oral pan-JAK inhibitor, 5-10 mg twice daily. The sequenced sample was CD4+ T cells sorted from blood, obtained at week 24, from a patient treated with tofacitinib. The TCR originated in a human donor with alopecia areata.

Written as DNA, the CDR3 is TGCGCCAGCAGCTTCGATGGGACAGGGGGATACGAGCAGTACTTC. Encoded protein: CASSFDGTGGYEQYF. The chain links TRBV5-1 to TRBJ2-7; 11 nucleotides align to TRBD1. The J segment lost 4 bases and the V segment lost 2 bases, leaving 5 bases of the junction unmatched. Germline assignment: CDR1 SGHRS and CDR2 YFSETQ. The CDR3 loop spans 15 amino acids.